Reported below is one TCR beta chain. The data are from a study of blood T cell repertoires in COVID-19. Study-wide context: COVID-19 samples from acute and convalescent phases originated in the United States, Italy and Spain. T cells, B-cell-depleted T cells, or PBMCs provided the cDNA or gDNA that served as material.

Participants, roughly 18 to 90 years old, spanned approximately 25 US areas. As processed by the authors: The assay estimated nucleated cells by amplifying reference gene primers. The assay was immunoSEQ multiplex PCR, and TCRdb's table has in-frame clones only and misses some. That table is the source of V, J and clone size, and D and trimming were worked out from the DNA. The sample carries 490,000 or so clones, approximately 90% recorded once. Sample: PBMCs or T cells enriched from blood (not recorded which). The clonotype originates from a woman in her fifties or sixties who had recovered from COVID-19.

The CDR3 sequence is CASSESRDGYTF. CDR3 sequence (DNA): TGTGCCAGCAGTGAATCCAGGGATGGCTACACCTTC. This chain links TRBV2 with TRBJ1-2, with a possible D match to TRBD1 (5 bases). Germline CDR1 reads SNHLY; CDR2 reads FYNNEI. This CDR3 is built from 12 residues. The V and J ends lost 2 bases and 6 bases respectively, with 7 bases between them.